This T cell receptor beta chain was sequenced in a study of tumor and adjacent non-tumor tissue in lung cancer. Background on the study: Patients were aged about 31 to 85, some 10 men and about five women, stage I to III.

No cell sorting was done before RNA was extracted from the tissue. Three rounds of nested PCR, following a modified ARM-PCR protocol, produced the TCRbeta library. One entry per CDR3 protein results from TCRdb running MiXCR on the multiplex PCR reads. Here the sample spans roughly 75,000 distinct CDR3 sequences, roughly 80% being singletons. Germline V gives CDR1 DFQATT, CDR2 SNEGSKA (reference sequence). The CDR3 is 11 amino acids. V was trimmed by 6 bases and J by 6 bases, leaving 11 bases between them. This clonotype was counted many times. This clone may be a read error of a much larger clone one base away.

The clonotype was recovered from a woman between 50 and 59 years old with non-small cell lung cancer. The chain is built from TRBV20-1 and TRBJ1-2; weak D call: TRBD1 (5 bases). The specimen sequenced was lung tumor tissue. Here the CDR3 reads CSASWGHGYTF. The CDR3 DNA reads TGCAGTGCCTCATGGGGACATGGCTACACCTTC.